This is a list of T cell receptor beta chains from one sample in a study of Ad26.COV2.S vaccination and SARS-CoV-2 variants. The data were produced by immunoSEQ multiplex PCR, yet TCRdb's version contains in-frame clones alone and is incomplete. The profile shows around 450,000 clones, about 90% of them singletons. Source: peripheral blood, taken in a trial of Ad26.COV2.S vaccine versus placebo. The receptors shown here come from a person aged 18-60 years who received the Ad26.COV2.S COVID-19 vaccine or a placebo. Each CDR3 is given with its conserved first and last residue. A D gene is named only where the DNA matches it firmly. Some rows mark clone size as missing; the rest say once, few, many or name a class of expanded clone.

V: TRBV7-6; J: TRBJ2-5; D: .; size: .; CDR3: CASSLGDQETQYF; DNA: TGTGCCAGCAGCTTAGGGGACCAAGAGACCCAGTACTTC
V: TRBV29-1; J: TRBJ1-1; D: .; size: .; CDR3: CSVPRPLGGQAFF; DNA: TGCAGCGTTCCAAGACCCTTGGGAGGCCAAGCTTTCTTT
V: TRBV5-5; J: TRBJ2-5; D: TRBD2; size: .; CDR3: CASSQGLAGGLETQYF; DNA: TGTGCCAGCAGCCAAGGACTAGCGGGAGGGTTGGAGACCCAGTACTTC
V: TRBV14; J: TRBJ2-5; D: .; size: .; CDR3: CASSQGFKETQYF; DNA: TGTGCCAGCAGCCAAGGATTTAAAGAGACCCAGTACTTC
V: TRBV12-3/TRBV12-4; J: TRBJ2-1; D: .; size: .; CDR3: CASSSGARNEQFF; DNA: TGTGCCAGCAGTTCGGGGGCGCGGAATGAGCAGTTCTTC
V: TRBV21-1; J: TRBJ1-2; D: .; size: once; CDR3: CASSNIGISSYTF; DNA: TGTGCCAGCAGCAATATAGGGATTAGTAGCTACACCTTC
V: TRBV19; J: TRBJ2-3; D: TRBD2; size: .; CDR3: CASSIERTSGRTDTQYF; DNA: TGTGCCAGTAGTATAGAGAGGACTAGCGGGAGGACAGATACGCAGTATTTT
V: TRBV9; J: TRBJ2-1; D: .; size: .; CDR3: CASSQRGWSEQFF; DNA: TGTGCCAGCAGCCAGAGGGGGTGGAGTGAGCAGTTCTTC
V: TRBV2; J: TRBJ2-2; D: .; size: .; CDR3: CASSELQDTGELFF; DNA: TGTGCCAGCAGTGAATTACAGGACACCGGGGAGCTGTTTTTT
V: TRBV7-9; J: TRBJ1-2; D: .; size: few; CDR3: CASSLGAGASGYGYTF; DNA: TGTGCCAGCAGCTTAGGGGCAGGGGCCAGTGGTTATGGCTACACCTTC
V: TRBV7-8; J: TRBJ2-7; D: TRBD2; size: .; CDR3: CASSLVAGVYEQYF; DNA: TGTGCCAGCAGCTTAGTAGCGGGTGTCTACGAGCAGTACTTC
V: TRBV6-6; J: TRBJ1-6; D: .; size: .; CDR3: CASSYMGESNSPLHF; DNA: TGTGCCAGCAGTTACATGGGGGAAAGTAACTCACCCCTCCACTTT
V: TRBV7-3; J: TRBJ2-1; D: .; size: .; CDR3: CASSSNKGLQLFF; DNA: TGTGCCAGCAGCTCTAACAAGGGGCTCCAACTGTTCTTC
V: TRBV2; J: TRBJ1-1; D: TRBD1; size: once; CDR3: CASLLDRGTEAFF; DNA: TGTGCCAGCCTCTTAGACAGGGGAACTGAAGCTTTCTTT
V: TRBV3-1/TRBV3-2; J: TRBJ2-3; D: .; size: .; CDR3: CASSQDDGDPADTQYF; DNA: TGTGCCAGCAGCCAGGATGACGGGGACCCAGCAGATACGCAGTATTTT
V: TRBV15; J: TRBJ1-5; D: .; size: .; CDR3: CATSRDVGQPQHF; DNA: TGTGCCACCAGCAGAGATGTCGGGCAGCCCCAGCATTTT
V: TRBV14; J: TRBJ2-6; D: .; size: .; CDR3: CASSQPAAAGANVLTF; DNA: TGTGCCAGCAGCCAACCGGCGGCCGCTGGGGCCAACGTCCTGACTTTC
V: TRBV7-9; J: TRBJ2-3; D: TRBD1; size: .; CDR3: CASSRTTGGPSTDTQYF; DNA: TGTGCCAGCAGCCGAACTACAGGGGGTCCTAGCACAGATACGCAGTATTTT
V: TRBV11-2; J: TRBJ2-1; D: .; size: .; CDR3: CASSPGTFSYNEQFF; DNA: TGTGCCAGCAGCCCTGGGACTTTCTCCTACAATGAGCAGTTCTTC
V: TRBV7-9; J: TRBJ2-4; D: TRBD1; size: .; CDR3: CASSLFPGQGSLAKNIQYF; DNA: TGTGCCAGCAGCCTATTTCCGGGACAGGGTTCTTTAGCCAAAAACATTCAGTACTTC
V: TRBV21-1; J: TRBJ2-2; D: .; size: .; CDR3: CASSKEGRKNTGELFF; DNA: TGTGCCAGCAGCAAAGAGGGCAGGAAGAACACCGGGGAGCTGTTTTTT
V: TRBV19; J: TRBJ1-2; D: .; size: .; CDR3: CASGADRRNYGYTF; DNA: TGTGCCAGCGGGGCTGACAGAAGAAACTATGGCTACACCTTC
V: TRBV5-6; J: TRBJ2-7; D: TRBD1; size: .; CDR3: CASSLAVGQGTYEQYF; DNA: TGTGCCAGCAGCTTGGCGGTGGGACAGGGAACCTACGAGCAGTACTTC
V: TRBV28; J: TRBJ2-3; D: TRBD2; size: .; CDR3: CASSLGLGGGLGTQYF; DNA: TGTGCCAGCAGTTTGGGTTTGGGGGGAGGGTTAGGTACGCAGTATTTT
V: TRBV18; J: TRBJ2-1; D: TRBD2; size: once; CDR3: CASSLSGLSYNEQFF; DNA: TGTGCCAGCTCACTTAGCGGGCTCTCCTACAATGAGCAGTTCTTC
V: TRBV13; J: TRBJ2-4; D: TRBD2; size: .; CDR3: CASSFRRLAGRENIQYF; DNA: TGTGCCAGCAGCTTCCGACGACTAGCGGGACGGGAAAACATTCAGTACTTC
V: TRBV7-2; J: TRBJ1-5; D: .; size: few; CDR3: CASSLRGQDQPQHF; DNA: TGTGCCAGCAGCTTACGAGGGCAGGATCAGCCCCAGCATTTT
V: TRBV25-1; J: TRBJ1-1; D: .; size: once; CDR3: CASSDHRVTGTEAFF; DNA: TGTGCCAGCAGTGATCACAGGGTCACGGGCACTGAAGCTTTCTTT
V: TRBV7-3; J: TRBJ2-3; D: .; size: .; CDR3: CASSLRQPTDTQYF; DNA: TGTGCCAGCAGCTTAAGACAGCCCACAGATACGCAGTATTTT
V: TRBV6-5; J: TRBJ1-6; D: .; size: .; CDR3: CASSSDRRGSPLHF; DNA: TGTGCCAGCAGTTCCGACAGGCGCGGTTCACCCCTCCACTTT
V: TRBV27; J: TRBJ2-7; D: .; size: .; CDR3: CASISLQKQYF; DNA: TGTGCCAGCATTAGCCTGCAAAAGCAGTACTTC
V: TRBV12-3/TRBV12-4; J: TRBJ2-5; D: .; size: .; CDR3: CASSLFETQYF; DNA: TGTGCCAGCAGTTTATTCGAGACCCAGTACTTC
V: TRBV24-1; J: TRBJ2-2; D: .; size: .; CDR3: CATSDLGGAGTGELFF; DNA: TGTGCCACCAGTGATCTAGGGGGGGCTGGCACCGGGGAGCTGTTTTTT
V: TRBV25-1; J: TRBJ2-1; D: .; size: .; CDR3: CASSEFGDRLEQFF; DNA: TGTGCCAGCAGTGAATTTGGAGACAGGTTGGAGCAGTTCTTC
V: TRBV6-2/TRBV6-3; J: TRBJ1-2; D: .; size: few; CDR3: CASSALDRNYGYTF; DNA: TGTGCCAGCAGTGCTCTCGACAGGAACTATGGCTACACCTTC
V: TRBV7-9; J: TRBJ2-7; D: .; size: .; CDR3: CASSLSSYEQYF; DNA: TGTGCCAGCAGCCTAAGCAGCTACGAGCAGTACTTC
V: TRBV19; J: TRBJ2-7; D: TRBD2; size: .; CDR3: CASSVGTSGSYEQYF; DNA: TGTGCCAGTAGTGTCGGGACTAGCGGTTCCTACGAGCAGTACTTC
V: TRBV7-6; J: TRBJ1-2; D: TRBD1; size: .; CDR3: CASSPGTGIVYGYTF; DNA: TGTGCCAGCAGCCCCGGGACAGGGATTGTTTATGGCTACACCTTC
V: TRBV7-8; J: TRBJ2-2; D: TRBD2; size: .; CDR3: CARCWREGNTGELFF; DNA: TGTGCCAGATGCTGGCGGGAGGGGAACACCGGGGAGCTGTTTTTT
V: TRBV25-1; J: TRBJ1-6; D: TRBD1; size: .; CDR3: CASGTDNSPLHF; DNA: TGTGCCAGCGGGACAGATAATTCACCCCTCCACTTT
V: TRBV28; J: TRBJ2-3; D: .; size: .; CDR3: CASSLGGTSHAYTDTQYF; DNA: TGTGCCAGCAGTTTAGGAGGGACTTCCCACGCTTACACAGATACGCAGTATTTT
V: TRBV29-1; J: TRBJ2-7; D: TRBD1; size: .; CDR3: CSVDSGQGLYEQYF; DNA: TGCAGCGTTGACTCCGGACAGGGGCTATACGAGCAGTACTTC
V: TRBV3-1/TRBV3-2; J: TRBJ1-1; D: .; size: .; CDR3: CASSRGRGSAEAFF; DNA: TGTGCCAGCAGCCGAGGGAGAGGGTCCGCTGAAGCTTTCTTT
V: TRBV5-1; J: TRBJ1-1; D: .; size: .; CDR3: CASSLERGMGTEAFF; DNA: TGCGCCAGCAGCTTGGAAAGGGGAATGGGCACTGAAGCTTTCTTT
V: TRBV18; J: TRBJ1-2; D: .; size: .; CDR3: CASSPAIEANYGYTF; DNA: TGTGCCAGCTCACCAGCCATAGAGGCGAACTATGGCTACACCTTC
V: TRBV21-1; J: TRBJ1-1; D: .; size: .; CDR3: CASTRGGYTEAFF; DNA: TGTGCCAGCACCCGGGGAGGGTACACTGAAGCTTTCTTT
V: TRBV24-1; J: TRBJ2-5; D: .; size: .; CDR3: CATSEPGRNQETQYF; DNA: TGTGCCACCAGTGAACCGGGACGGAACCAAGAGACCCAGTACTTC
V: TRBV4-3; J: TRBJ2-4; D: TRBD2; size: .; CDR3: CASSQDEGGRENIQYF; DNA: TGCGCCAGCAGCCAAGATGAGGGAGGGAGGGAAAACATTCAGTACTTC